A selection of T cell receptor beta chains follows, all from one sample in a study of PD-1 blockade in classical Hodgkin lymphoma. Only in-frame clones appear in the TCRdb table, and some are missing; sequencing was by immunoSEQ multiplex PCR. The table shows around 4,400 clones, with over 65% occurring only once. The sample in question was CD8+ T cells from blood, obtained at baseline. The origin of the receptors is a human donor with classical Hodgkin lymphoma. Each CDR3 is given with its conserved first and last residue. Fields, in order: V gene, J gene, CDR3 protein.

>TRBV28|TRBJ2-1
CASSLLLGLNEQFF
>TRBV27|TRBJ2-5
CASSLSASQETQYF
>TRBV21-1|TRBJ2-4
CASSPRQGSAKNIQYF
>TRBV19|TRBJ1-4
CASSMRGAFLPLNEKLFF
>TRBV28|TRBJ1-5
CASSLLDSNQPQHF
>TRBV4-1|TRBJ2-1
CASSPRTRYNEQFF
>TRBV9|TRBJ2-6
CASSSLPGTADSGANVLTF
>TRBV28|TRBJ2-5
CASSLTGTGKRETQYF
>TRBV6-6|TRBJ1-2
CASRSLTASNYGYTF
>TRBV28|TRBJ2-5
CASSLYREETQYF
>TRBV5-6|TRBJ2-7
CASSPGQGRYEQYF
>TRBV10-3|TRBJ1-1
CAISESRNTEAFF
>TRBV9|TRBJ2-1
CASSVVERGVHNEQFF
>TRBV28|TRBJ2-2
CASSSENTGELFF
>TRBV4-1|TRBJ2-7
CASSQDGQGRDYEQYF
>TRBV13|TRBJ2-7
CASSQGDISYEQYF
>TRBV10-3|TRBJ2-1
CAISERGSGRGLSYNEQFF
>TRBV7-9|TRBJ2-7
CASSFPGLAGESYEQYF
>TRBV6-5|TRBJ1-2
CASRPPGEWSYGYTF
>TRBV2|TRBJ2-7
CASSWDFFHEQYF
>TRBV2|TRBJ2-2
CASRDRVKDTGELFF
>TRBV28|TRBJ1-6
CASRPWTDNSPLHF
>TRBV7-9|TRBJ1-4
CASSYGEENEKLFF
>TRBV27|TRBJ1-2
CASSWGTGGGYGYTF
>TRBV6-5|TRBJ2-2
CASSYSGGISGELFF
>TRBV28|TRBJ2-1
CASSYRTSGLIEQFF
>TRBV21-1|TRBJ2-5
CASSPRKRERRETQYF
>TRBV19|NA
CASSPPVAYEQYF
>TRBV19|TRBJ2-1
CASTPGQLIIYNEQFF
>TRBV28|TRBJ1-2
CASSFDLSGYGYTF
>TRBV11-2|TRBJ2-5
CASSLELVETQYF
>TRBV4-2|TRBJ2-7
CASSQDGYYEQYF
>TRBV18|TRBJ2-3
CASSPTSFRTDTQYF
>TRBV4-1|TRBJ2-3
CASSPPRGGIQDTQYF
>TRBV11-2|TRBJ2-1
CASSLGQGAFDEQFF
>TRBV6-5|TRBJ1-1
CASSPSPNFEAFF
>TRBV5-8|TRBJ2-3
CASRLGGGDEYF
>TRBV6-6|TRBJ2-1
CASSYSGTSGGGEQFF
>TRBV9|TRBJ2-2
CASSVGDRGRWNTGELFF
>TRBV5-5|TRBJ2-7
CASSPTYEQYF
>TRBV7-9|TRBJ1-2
CASSLARLTSGYTF
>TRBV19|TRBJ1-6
CASSMYRGSDNSPLHF
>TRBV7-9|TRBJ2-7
CASSPPTSFEQYF
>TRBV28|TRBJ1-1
CASSFDSSEAFF
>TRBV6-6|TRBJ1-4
CASSYVEEGGEKLFF
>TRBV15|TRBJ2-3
CATSSERKGTDTQYF
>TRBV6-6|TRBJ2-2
CAISKEDTGELFF
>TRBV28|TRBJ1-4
CASSLRASTNEKLFF
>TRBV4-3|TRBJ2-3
CASSRGSARTDTQYF
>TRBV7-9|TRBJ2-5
CASSLVSSGGEETQYF
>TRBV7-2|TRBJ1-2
CASSLTGRYGYTF
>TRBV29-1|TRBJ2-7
CSVEDLNTSYEQYF
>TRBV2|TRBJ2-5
CASKGLAGPGETQYF
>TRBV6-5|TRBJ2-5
CASSYTGGKTQYF
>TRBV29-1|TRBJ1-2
CSVDRGTDYGYTF
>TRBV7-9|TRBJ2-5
CASSSPETQYF
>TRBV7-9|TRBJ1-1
CASSSTRIEAFF
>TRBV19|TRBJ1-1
CASDPGIPNTEAFF
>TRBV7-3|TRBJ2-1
CASSPTGGSYNEQFF
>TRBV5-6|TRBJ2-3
CASSLRFWTQDTQYF